The 29 T cell receptor beta chains below come from one sample, sequenced in a study of blood T cell repertoires in COVID-19 (dated by TCRdb to about 2020). To prepare the library, the immunoSEQ multiplex PCR assay was applied. TCRdb carries this immuneACCESS record with in-frame sequences only. Its versions omit some clonotypes, under half of them owing to an unresolved V gene in the studies checked, with the rest unexplained. Present in this sample are around 190,000 clones, 75% to 85% of which were seen just once. Jointly, the top ten make up roughly 6.7% of the sample. The sequenced material came from peripheral blood. The receptors shown here come from a man in his sixties with acute or convalescent COVID-19.

The V call is TRBV7-2, the J call TRBJ1-1, with D possibly being TRBD1 (6 bases). The germline V gene has CDR1 SGHTA and CDR2 FQGNSA. V dropped 0 bases and J dropped 5 bases, with 13 bases sitting between them. The CDR3 consists of 15 residues. The CDR3 reads CASSLAQGRRTEAFF. The CDR3 coding sequence is TGTGCCAGCAGCTTAGCACAGGGAAGGAGGACTGAAGCTTTCTTT.

The chain recombines TRBV7-2 with TRBJ2-3; a possible D gene is TRBD1 (6 bases). CDR3 length: 19 amino acids. The V end was cut by 4 bases, the J end by 1 base, with 24 bases between. Germline V gene sequence: CDR1 SGHTA, CDR2 FQGNSA. CDR3 sequence reads: CASSSQEIVTGMGTDTQYF. CDR3 nucleotides: TGTGCCAGCAGCTCCCAAGAAATAGTCACAGGGATGGGCACAGATACGCAGTATTTT.

In this sample, this clone turned up a few times. The chain recombines TRBV28 with TRBJ1-2; TRBD1 might be the D (5 bases). CDR1 is MDHEN and CDR2 is SYDVKM in the germline V gene. This CDR3 region has 13 residues. The V and J ends lost 6 bases and 5 bases respectively, with 13 bases between them. The CDR3 loop is CASSPPEGYGYTF. The CDR3 DNA reads as TGTGCCAGCAGCCCTCCGGAGGGGTATGGCTACACCTTC.

This clone was found once. The gene calls are TRBV3-1 (or the pseudogene TRBV3-2) and TRBJ2-2; 8 bases align to TRBD2. CDR3 length: 18 amino acids. CDR1 LGHDT and CDR2 YNNKEL come from the germline V gene (reference sequence). After removal of 2 bases from V and 1 base from J, the junction contained 9 bases not matched to a gene. The CDR3 bases are TGTGCCAGCAGCCAAAGGGTCCGGGGGGGTTGGAACACCGGGGAGCTGTTTTTT. The encoded protein is CASSQRVRGGWNTGELFF.

The J gene is TRBJ2-2, the V gene TRBV5-3; TRBD2 matches 7 bases. TRBV5-3 is designated an ORF whose function remains uncertain. CDR3 length: 16 amino acids. Trimming at V came to 1 base and at J to 5 bases, leaving 8 bases not matched to a gene. CDR3 in DNA: TGTGCCAGAAGCTTGTTATCGACTAGCACAACCGGGGAGCTGTTTTTT. The encoded protein is CARSLLSTSTTGELFF.

The chain recombines TRBV5-1 with TRBJ2-5; perhaps TRBD2 as D (5 bases). The germline V and J ends were trimmed by 4 bases and 4 bases, with 11 bases remaining between them. The germline V gene encodes CDR1 SGHRS and CDR2 YFSETQ. This CDR3 comprises 13 residues. The chain's CDR3 is CASSGGRVETQYF. DNA of the CDR3: TGCGCCAGCAGCGGTGGGAGAGTAGAGACCCAGTACTTC.

There are many counts of this clone. The chain has TRBV30 and TRBJ2-7; perhaps TRBD1 as D (6 bases). V lost 0 bases and J lost 3, with 12 bases in between. Germline-derived CDR1 and CDR2 are GTSNPN and SVGIG (reference sequence). CDR3 length equals 14 residues. The CDR3 DNA reads as TGTGCCTGGAGTGTAGGGGGACACCGCTACGAGCAGTACTTC. Translating gives CAWSVGGHRYEQYF. Complete variable domain (other parts from reference TRBV30 and TRBJ2-7): SQTIHQWPATLVQPVGSPLSLECTVEGTSNPNLYWYRQAAGRGLQLLFYSVGIGQISSEVPQNLSASRPQDRQFILSSKKLLLSDSGFYLCAWSVGGHRYEQYFGPGTRLTVT.

The V gene is TRBV6-6, the J gene TRBJ1-5; perhaps TRBD1 as D (6 bases). Germline V CDR1 and CDR2: MNHNY, SVGAGI (reference sequence). The CDR3 spans 14 residues. V lost 8 bases and J lost 2, with 13 bases in between. The chain's CDR3 is CASLRGSGNQPQHF. The CDR3 nucleotides are TGTGCCAGCTTAAGGGGGTCGGGCAATCAGCCCCAGCATTTT.

The chain uses TRBV30 and TRBJ2-4; 10 bases align to TRBD1. Germline V CDR1 and CDR2: GTSNPN, SVGIG (reference sequence). The J segment lost 2 bases and the V segment lost 4 bases, leaving 5 bases of the junction unmatched. The CDR3 totals 15 residues. CDR3 sequence (DNA): TGTGCCTGGAACGGGACAGGGGATTCCAAAAACATTCAGTACTTC. It specifies CAWNGTGDSKNIQYF.

This rearrangement joins TRBV20-1 to TRBJ2-7, with 12 bases lining up with TRBD2. CDR1 and CDR2 (germline): DFQATT, SNEGSKA (reference sequence). The CDR3 spans 15 residues. After removal of 3 bases from V and 1 base from J, the junction contained 4 bases not matched to a gene. CDR3 in amino acids: CSASQLAGGSYEQYF. CDR3 nucleotide sequence: TGCAGTGCTAGTCAACTAGCGGGGGGATCCTACGAGCAGTACTTC.

V is TRBV3-1 (or the pseudogene TRBV3-2) and J is TRBJ1-1; D gene unclear. The CDR3 covers 17 residues. Germline V gene data show CDR1 as LGHDT and CDR2 as YNNKEL (reference sequence). V lost 0 bases and J 6 bases, leaving 20 bases between the germline ends. Written as DNA, the CDR3 is TGTGCCAGCAGCCAAGATCCCTTGGCGAGGCGGGTATCTGAAGCTTTCTTT. Protein: CASSQDPLARRVSEAFF.

This clone was picked up a small number of times. This chain uses TRBV7-9 with TRBJ1-2; 7 positions match TRBD1. The V segment lost 1 base and the J segment 3 bases; nucleotides outside the gene matches: 5. Germline V gene lookup returns CDR1 SEHNR and CDR2 FQNEAQ (reference sequence). This CDR3 comprises 15 residues. This chain's CDR3 is CASSLDGTVDYGYTF. The CDR3 DNA reads as TGTGCCAGCAGCTTAGACGGGACAGTCGACTATGGCTACACCTTC. The entire variable domain, with the rest obtained from reference TRBV7-9 and TRBJ1-2, is as follows: DTGVSQNPRHKITKRGQNVTFRCDPISEHNRLYWYRQTLGQGPEFLTYFQNEAQLEKSRLLSDRFSAERPKGSFSTLEIQRTEQGDSAMYLCASSLDGTVDYGYTFGSGTRLTVV.

The table lists this clone with a few counts. The chain uses TRBV5-1 and TRBJ2-3, with D maybe TRBD2 (5 bases). The germline V gene encodes CDR1 SGHRS and CDR2 YFSETQ. The CDR3 is 14 residues long. Trimming stripped 0 bases from V and 4 bases from J, with 9 bases between. CDR3 sequence: CASSLGPRADTQYF. The DNA of the CDR3 is TGCGCCAGCAGCTTGGGGCCGCGGGCAGATACGCAGTATTTT.

The chain employs TRBV2 and TRBJ1-2; D is possibly TRBD1 (6 bases). Trimming left V 11 bases short and J 1 base short, with 23 bases between. The CDR3 is made up of 16 amino acids. The germline V gene encodes CDR1 SNHLY and CDR2 FYNNEI. CDR3: CASSSKRTDLNYGYTF. CDR3 coding DNA: TGTGCCTCAAGCTCAAAACGGACAGATCTTAACTATGGCTACACCTTC.

The chain carries TRBV5-6 and TRBJ1-5; perhaps TRBD1 as D (5 bases). The CDR3 totals 14 residues. CDR1 and CDR2 (germline): SGHDT, YYEEEE. Trimming removed 3 bases at V and 4 bases at J, with 11 bases between. CDR3 sequence (DNA): TGTGCCAGCAGCTGCTATCAGGGAAATCAGCCCCAGCATTTT. Amino acids: CASSCYQGNQPQHF.

V gene TRBV6-5 combines with J gene TRBJ2-1, with TRBD1 identical over 7 bases. The germline V gene has CDR1 MNHEY and CDR2 SVGAGI. V lost 3 bases to trimming and J lost 0 bases; unmatched junction nucleotides: 5. The CDR3 spans 16 residues. Written as DNA, the CDR3 is TGTGCCAGCAGTTATTCGACAGGGAGCTCCTACAATGAGCAGTTCTTC. Amino acids: CASSYSTGSSYNEQFF.

The CDR3 DNA sequence: TGTGCCAGCAGCTTAGATCCGGCGCGAGACAGGGGGTATGCTGAGCAGTTCTTC. Amino acid sequence: CASSLDPARDRGYAEQFF. The V gene is TRBV7-6, the J gene TRBJ2-1, with 9 bases that match TRBD1. The trim removed 1 base at V and 9 bases at J, leaving 16 bases unmatched. The CDR3 runs to 18 residues. Per germline, CDR1 SGHVS and CDR2 FNYEAQ.

The V gene is TRBV7-9, the J gene TRBJ1-5; 10 bases line up with TRBD1. CDR1 is SEHNR, CDR2 FQNEAQ, per germline (reference sequence). The CDR3 loop spans 15 amino acids. V lost 6 bases and J lost 2; bases outside the gene matches: 4. The CDR3 sequence: CASSWGTGGNQPQHF. The CDR3, as DNA: TGTGCCAGCAGTTGGGGGACAGGGGGCAATCAGCCCCAGCATTTT.

This chain joins TRBV19 and TRBJ2-7; 10 nucleotides align to TRBD2. The length of the CDR3 is 16 residues. Trimming cost V 2 bases and J 4 bases; bases outside gene matches: 8. Per the germline V gene, CDR1 is LNHDA and CDR2 is SQIVND (reference sequence). Written as DNA, the CDR3 is TGTGCCAGTAGTATAAGATATGGAGCGGGAGGGTACGAGCAGTACTTC. As protein: CASSIRYGAGGYEQYF.

J is TRBJ2-7 and V is TRBV6-5; a possible D gene is TRBD1 (5 bases). CDR1 and CDR2 from the germline V gene are MNHEY and SVGAGI. This CDR3 is built from 15 residues. The V end was cut by 7 bases, the J end by 2 bases, with 18 bases between. DNA of the CDR3: TGTGCCAGCACCCCCCAGGTAGGGGCCCCCTACGAGCAGTACTTC. Amino acid sequence: CASTPQVGAPYEQYF.

The CDR3 is CASSLWTGGYQPQHF. CDR3 nucleotides: TGTGCCAGCAGCTTATGGACAGGGGGGTATCAGCCCCAGCATTTT. V is TRBV7-2 and J is TRBJ1-5, with 10 bases matching TRBD1. Unmatched junction bases numbered 3, after V lost 2 bases and J lost 5 bases. The CDR3 consists of 15 residues. Germline CDR1 reads SGHTA; CDR2 reads FQGNSA. The variable domain in full, completed from reference TRBV7-2 and TRBJ1-5, reads GAGVSQSPSNKVTEKGKDVELRCDPISGHTALYWYRQSLGQGLEFLIYFQGNSAPDKSGLPSDRFSAERTGGSVSTLTIQRTQQEDSAVYLCASSLWTGGYQPQHFGDGTRLSIL.

The chain employs TRBV5-6 and TRBJ2-7, with a tentative D call TRBD1 (5 bases). Germline values: CDR1 SGHDT, CDR2 YYEEEE. The length of the CDR3 is 15 residues. V lost 2 bases and J 0 bases, leaving 12 bases between the germline ends. The CDR3 DNA follows: TGTGCCAGCAGCTTAGGGGCTTCTTTCTCCTACGAGCAGTACTTC. Translating gives CASSLGASFSYEQYF.

The chain links TRBV24-1 to TRBJ2-1; TRBD2 matches 7 bases. The V gene end was trimmed by 3 bases and the J gene end by 14 bases; junction bases not matched to a gene: 12. This CDR3 spans 14 amino acids. Germline assignment: CDR1 KGHDR and CDR2 SFDVKD. This chain's CDR3 is CATSDPNSSGPEFF. CDR3 DNA sequence: TGTGCCACCAGTGATCCGAATTCTAGCGGACCCGAGTTCTTC.

This clone was observed many times. J is TRBJ2-1 and V is TRBV4-1; D is uncertain. CDR1 and CDR2 (germline): MGHRA, YSYEKL. The CDR3 length is 18 residues. The V gene lost 1 base and the J gene lost 2 bases, with 18 bases spanning the gap. The CDR3 here is CASSQGLLRKRPYNEQFF. The CDR3 DNA sequence: TGCGCCAGCAGCCAAGGGTTGTTGCGGAAAAGACCCTACAATGAGCAGTTCTTC.

The CDR3 region has the DNA TGTGCCAGTAGTGGGGCTAGCGGGGGAGCCTACAATGAGCAGTTCTTC. Translating gives CASSGASGGAYNEQFF. The chain has TRBV19 and TRBJ2-1; 10 nucleotides agree with TRBD2. The CDR3 runs 16 residues. V lost 5 bases and J lost 2; bases outside the gene matches: 6. Germline values: CDR1 LNHDA, CDR2 SQIVND (reference sequence).

This clone occurred once. The chain combines TRBV3-1 (or the pseudogene TRBV3-2) with TRBJ2-7; 7 nucleotides match TRBD2. The CDR3 length is 13 residues. Germline CDR1 is LGHDT and CDR2 is YNNKEL (reference sequence). The V and J ends lost 0 bases and 12 bases, in that order; junction bases with no gene match: 8. The CDR3 coding sequence is TGTGCCAGCAGCCAAGATCCGGGCGGGAGTGGGTACTTC. Translating gives CASSQDPGGSGYF.

The CDR3 loop is CAISEGAASAGELFF. The CDR3 DNA sequence: TGTGCCATCAGTGAGGGGGCGGCCTCCGCCGGGGAGCTGTTTTTT. This chain joins TRBV10-3 and TRBJ2-2; perhaps TRBD1 as D (5 bases). V lost 2 bases and J 6 bases, leaving 13 bases between the germline ends. In germline, CDR1 is ENHRY, CDR2 SYGVKD. The length of the CDR3 is 15 residues.

CDR3 nucleotide sequence: TGTGCCAGCAGCGGTAGCGGGGTGGAGTTCTTC. This encodes CASSGSGVEFF. The chain combines TRBV5-6 with TRBJ2-1; 8 bases agree with TRBD2. CDR3 length: 11 residues. Germline values: CDR1 SGHDT, CDR2 YYEEEE. The trim removed 4 bases at V and 14 bases at J, leaving 5 bases unmatched.

The sample holds one count of this clone. J is TRBJ2-1 and V is TRBV7-3, with TRBD2 as a possible D gene (6 bases). Germline CDR1 and CDR2: SGHTA and FQGTGA. The CDR3 has 13 amino acids. Trimming stripped 8 bases from V and 4 bases from J, with 12 bases between. The CDR3 region is CASGRESYNEQFF. CDR3 DNA sequence: TGTGCCAGCGGCCGGGAGTCTTACAATGAGCAGTTCTTC.